These 14 T cell receptor beta chains were sequenced from one sample in a study of CD8+ T cells in alopecia areata. Reverse transcription of extracted RNA yielded cDNA, which provided the sequencing template. Libraries were prepared by immunoSEQ multiplex PCR; TCRdb keeps only in-frame clonotypes and omits some of them. The sample has around 140,000 clones, 49% seen once. The sequencing used CD8+ T cells sorted from blood, collected at week 0. Receptor source: a human donor with alopecia areata.

This clone was seen only a few times. The V and J genes are TRBV19 and TRBJ1-2, with D unclear. The germline V gene encodes CDR1 LNHDA and CDR2 SQIVND (reference sequence). With 9 bases removed from V and 5 bases from J, the gap between germline ends came to 10 bases. This CDR3 region has 11 residues. The CDR3 is CASRGQYGYTF. The CDR3 region has the DNA TGTGCCAGCCGAGGCCAGTATGGCTACACCTTC.

V usage is TRBV19 and J usage is TRBJ1-1; the D gene is possibly TRBD1 (5 bases). Germline V gene sequence: CDR1 LNHDA, CDR2 SQIVND (reference sequence). The germline V and J ends were trimmed by 7 bases and 2 bases, with 11 bases remaining between them. The CDR3 spans 13 residues. CDR3 DNA: TGTGCCAGTACTCCAGGGCTAAACACTGAAGCTTTCTTT. The encoded protein is CASTPGLNTEAFF. Variable domain in full (rest from reference TRBV19 and TRBJ1-1): DGGITQSPKYLFRKEGQNVTLSCEQNLNHDAMYWYRQDPGQGLRLIYYSQIVNDFQKGDIAEGYSVSREKKESFPLTVTSAQKNPTAFYLCASTPGLNTEAFFGQGTRLTVV.

There are a few counts of this clone. The chain couples TRBV7-9 to TRBJ2-4, with D perhaps TRBD1 (5 bases). The length of the CDR3 is 15 residues. The germline V gene has CDR1 SEHNR and CDR2 FQNEAQ (reference sequence). V lost 7 bases, J lost 1 base, and 14 bases lay in between. The CDR3 sequence is CASTKTDIAKNIQYF. The CDR3 nucleotides read TGTGCCAGCACTAAAACGGACATTGCCAAAAACATTCAGTACTTC.

Comments on this clone: This CDR3 is also generated by other DNA sequences in the sample. The rearrangement joins TRBV9 to TRBJ2-7; D perhaps matches TRBD2 (6 bases). The CDR3 loop spans 14 amino acids. The germline CDR1 and CDR2 sequences are SGDLS and YYNGEE. Deletions cut 2 bases from V and 3 bases from J, with 12 bases between. CDR3 in DNA: TGTGCCAGCAGCGTGGGGGGTGACAGCTACGAGCAGTACTTC. It translates to CASSVGGDSYEQYF.

A few counts support this clone. V and J are TRBV6-6 and TRBJ2-1, with no clear D. V was clipped by 8 bases and J by 5 bases, with 4 bases between them. The CDR3 has 10 amino acids. Germline V CDR1 and CDR2: MNHNY, SVGAGI (reference sequence). The CDR3 region is CASGHNEQFF. CDR3 coding DNA: TGTGCCAGCGGACACAATGAGCAGTTCTTC.

The rearrangement uses TRBV27 and TRBJ2-1; D is ambiguous. Germline CDR1 MNHEY, CDR2 SMNVEV (reference sequence). The ends were cut back, 5 bases at V and 0 bases at J, with 8 bases in the middle. This CDR3 is built from 14 residues. CDR3 protein: CASSAISSYNEQFF. The CDR3 DNA reads TGTGCCAGCAGTGCAATAAGCTCCTACAATGAGCAGTTCTTC.

This clone is a singleton in its sample. Additional DNA sequences in this sample encode the identical CDR3. The rearrangement joins TRBV30 to TRBJ2-7; D uncertain. The germline V gene has CDR1 GTSNPN and CDR2 SVGIG (reference sequence). This CDR3 comprises 13 residues. Trimming shortened V by 1 base and J by 0 bases, and 7 bases separated the two germline ends. For the CDR3, the DNA is TGTGCCTGGAGTGCTGGAATCTCCTACGAGCAGTACTTC. Translation: CAWSAGISYEQYF.

This clone was seen more than once but under ten times. This chain connects TRBV7-9 to TRBJ1-2; maybe TRBD1 (5 bases). The CDR3 totals 18 residues. Germline values: CDR1 SEHNR, CDR2 FQNEAQ (reference sequence). Trimming stripped 0 bases from V and 4 bases from J, with 21 bases between. The CDR3 is CASSLASGRLSASYGYTF. The CDR3 DNA follows: TGTGCCAGCAGCTTAGCGTCGGGACGGCTATCCGCTTCCTATGGCTACACCTTC.

This chain connects TRBV27 to TRBJ2-7; D possibly corresponds to TRBD2 (7 bases). CDR1 MNHEY and CDR2 SMNVEV come from the germline V gene (reference sequence). The CDR3 loop spans 13 amino acids. The ends were cut back, 6 bases at V and 4 bases at J, with 13 bases in the middle. CDR3 in DNA: TGTGCCAGCAGCTGGGGAGGGGGATACGAGCAGTACTTC. Protein sequence: CASSWGGGYEQYF.

The gene calls are TRBV5-1 and TRBJ1-1; D is uncertain. Trimming pared 1 base from V and 3 bases from J, leaving 10 bases between. Germline V gene sequence: CDR1 SGHRS, CDR2 YFSETQ. This CDR3 contains 14 residues. CDR3 amino acids: CASSLWWEDTEAFF. The DNA of the CDR3 is TGCGCCAGCAGCTTGTGGTGGGAGGACACTGAAGCTTTCTTT.

This clone was seen a handful of times. The chain recombines TRBV10-3 with TRBJ1-2; D gene ambiguous. This CDR3 region has 12 residues. Trimming removed 6 bases at V and 4 bases at J, with 9 bases between. Germline loops: CDR1 ENHRY, CDR2 SYGVKD. In DNA form, the CDR3 reads TGTGCCATCAGGGAGAGGAGCTATGGCTACACCTTC. Residues: CAIRERSYGYTF.

The chain has TRBV6-5 and TRBJ2-7; a possible D gene is TRBD2 (5 bases). Germline loops: CDR1 MNHEY, CDR2 SVGAGI. V lost 0 bases and J lost 2, with 14 bases in between. This CDR3 region has 16 residues. The CDR3 protein is CASSYSVGQRTYEQYF. The CDR3 DNA sequence: TGTGCCAGCAGTTACTCCGTCGGGCAGCGGACCTACGAGCAGTACTTC.

J is TRBJ1-5 and V is TRBV7-8; a weak D match, TRBD1 (5 bases). V was trimmed by 5 bases and J by 6 bases, leaving 11 bases between them. The CDR3 runs to 13 residues. Germline lookup yields CDR1 SGHVS and CDR2 FQNEAQ. This chain's CDR3 is CASSLRGSQPQHF. CDR3 coding DNA: TGTGCCAGCAGCCTAAGGGGATCTCAGCCCCAGCATTTT.

The rearrangement uses TRBV27 and TRBJ2-3, with D unresolved. Looked up from germline, CDR1 is MNHEY and CDR2 is SMNVEV (reference sequence). This CDR3 comprises 15 residues. Trimming pared 5 bases from V and 0 bases from J, leaving 12 bases between. The CDR3 sequence is CASSDSVGSTDTQYF. The CDR3 DNA follows: TGTGCCAGCAGTGACTCAGTCGGTAGCACAGATACGCAGTATTTT.